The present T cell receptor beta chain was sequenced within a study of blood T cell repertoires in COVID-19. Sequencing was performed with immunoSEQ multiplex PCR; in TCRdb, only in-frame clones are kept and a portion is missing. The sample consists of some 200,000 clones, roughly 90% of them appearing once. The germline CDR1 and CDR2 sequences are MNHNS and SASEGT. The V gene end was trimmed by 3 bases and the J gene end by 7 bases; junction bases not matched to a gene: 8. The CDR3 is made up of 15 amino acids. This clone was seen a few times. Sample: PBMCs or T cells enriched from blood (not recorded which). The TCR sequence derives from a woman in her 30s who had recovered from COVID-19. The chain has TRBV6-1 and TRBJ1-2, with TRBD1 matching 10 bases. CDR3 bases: TGTGCCAGCAGTGAGACGACAGGGGGCTATTCTGGCTACACCTTC. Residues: CASSETTGGYSGYTF.